Listed below are T cell receptor beta chains from one sample, sequenced in a study of neoadjuvant anti-PD-1 for oral cavity cancer. Profiling relied on immunoSEQ multiplex PCR, and the TCRdb table lists in-frame clones only, not all of them. Of roughly 60,000 clones listed, more than 65% are singletons. Sequencing was performed on PBMCs, taken before nivolumab (anti-PD-1) treatment. The receptor source for this set is a person between 35 and 79 years old with oral cavity squamous cell carcinoma. Both conserved end residues are part of each CDR3. D genes are given only for firm matches. The size entry is marked missing in some rows and otherwise reads once, few, many or a size class.

CDR3: CASSFPGSETQYF
DNA: TGTGCCAGCAGCTTCCCCGGGTCGGAGACCCAGTACTTC
D: NA
size: NA
J: TRBJ2-5
V: TRBV11-2

CDR3: CSVRTGGTEAFF
DNA: TGCAGCGTTAGGACGGGAGGCACTGAAGCTTTCTTT
D: NA
size: NA
J: TRBJ1-1
V: TRBV29-1

CDR3: CASVPGPSGANVLTF
DNA: TGCGCCAGCGTACCGGGGCCCTCTGGGGCCAACGTCCTGACTTTC
D: NA
size: NA
J: TRBJ2-6
V: TRBV5-1

CDR3: CASSFGMMGAPEAFF
DNA: TGCGCCAGCAGCTTTGGTATGATGGGGGCCCCTGAAGCTTTCTTT
D: NA
size: NA
J: TRBJ1-1
V: TRBV5-1

CDR3: CASSLDNRGIGGYTF
DNA: TGTGCCAGCAGCTTAGATAACAGGGGAATTGGTGGCTACACCTTC
D: TRBD1
size: NA
J: TRBJ1-2
V: TRBV7-2

CDR3: CASSLDRGDTEAFF
DNA: TGCGCCAGCAGCTTGGACAGGGGGGACACTGAAGCTTTCTTT
D: TRBD1
size: once
J: TRBJ1-1
V: TRBV5-1

CDR3: CATQPLGSGNTIYF
DNA: TGTGCCACCCAGCCACTCGGCTCTGGAAACACCATATATTTT
D: NA
size: NA
J: TRBJ1-3
V: TRBV6-5

CDR3: CASSYGSFDYGYTF
DNA: TGTGCCAGCAGTTACGGCAGTTTTGACTATGGCTACACCTTC
D: NA
size: NA
J: TRBJ1-2
V: TRBV6-5

CDR3: CASSLGNQPQHF
DNA: TGTGCCAGCAGTTTAGGCAATCAGCCCCAGCATTTT
D: NA
size: NA
J: TRBJ1-5
V: TRBV28

CDR3: CASSYPDRGNYGYTF
DNA: TGTGCCAGCAGCTACCCGGACAGGGGCAACTATGGCTACACCTTC
D: TRBD1
size: NA
J: TRBJ1-2
V: TRBV7-2

CDR3: CASSFFSGTSGGAQETQYF
DNA: TGTGCCAGTAGTTTCTTCTCCGGGACTAGCGGGGGGGCCCAAGAGACCCAGTACTTC
D: TRBD2
size: NA
J: TRBJ2-5
V: TRBV19

CDR3: CASSFSRGASGNTIYF
DNA: TGTGCCAGCAGTTTTAGTCGGGGGGCTTCTGGAAACACCATATATTTT
D: NA
size: NA
J: TRBJ1-3
V: TRBV7-8

CDR3: CASGTSGNEQFF
DNA: TGTGCCTCCGGGACTAGCGGCAATGAGCAGTTCTTC
D: TRBD2
size: few
J: TRBJ2-1
V: TRBV11-2

CDR3: CASSPRQGVTGELFF
DNA: TGCGCCAGCAGCCCAAGACAGGGGGTGACCGGGGAGCTGTTTTTT
D: TRBD1
size: NA
J: TRBJ2-2
V: TRBV5-1

CDR3: CASSPTGGGTGELFF
DNA: TGTGCCAGCAGTCCCACAGGGGGCGGCACCGGGGAGCTGTTTTTT
D: TRBD1
size: NA
J: TRBJ2-2
V: TRBV28

CDR3: CASSLSFRYEQYF
DNA: TGTGCCAGCAGCTTAAGTTTCCGCTACGAGCAGTACTTC
D: NA
size: NA
J: TRBJ2-7
V: TRBV7-8

CDR3: CASSLGGEAQPQHF
DNA: TGCGCCAGCAGCTTGGGAGGGGAGGCTCAGCCCCAGCATTTT
D: NA
size: NA
J: TRBJ1-5
V: TRBV5-1

CDR3: CASSLSGRSSGYEQYF
DNA: TGTGCCAGCAGCTTAAGTGGACGGTCGTCGGGCTACGAGCAGTACTTC
D: NA
size: once
J: TRBJ2-7
V: TRBV7-2

CDR3: CASSANLNRNEKLFF
DNA: TGCGCCAGCAGCGCAAACCTAAACCGGAATGAAAAACTGTTTTTT
D: NA
size: NA
J: TRBJ1-4
V: TRBV5-1

CDR3: CASSHRGLNTEAFF
DNA: TGTGCCAGCAGCCACAGGGGATTGAACACTGAAGCTTTCTTT
D: TRBD1
size: NA
J: TRBJ1-1
V: TRBV7-8

CDR3: CASSFVAGSSYEQYF
DNA: TGTGCCAGCAGTTTTGTAGCGGGCAGCTCCTACGAGCAGTACTTC
D: TRBD2
size: NA
J: TRBJ2-7
V: TRBV27

CDR3: CASSFVVQPQHF
DNA: TGTGCCAGCAGCTTTGTAGTTCAGCCCCAGCATTTT
D: NA
size: once
J: TRBJ1-5
V: TRBV5-8

CDR3: CASSLERDRHYNEQFF
DNA: TGTGCCAGCAGCTTGGAGAGGGACAGGCACTACAATGAGCAGTTCTTC
D: TRBD1
size: NA
J: TRBJ2-1
V: TRBV5-6

CDR3: CASSLMDRGQAEAFF
DNA: TGTGCCAGCAGTCTAATGGACAGGGGCCAAGCTGAAGCTTTCTTT
D: TRBD1
size: NA
J: TRBJ1-1
V: TRBV2

CDR3: CASSPGDRGLYTF
DNA: TGTGCCAGCAGTCCGGGGGACAGGGGACTCTACACCTTC
D: TRBD1
size: NA
J: TRBJ1-2
V: TRBV28

CDR3: CASGWQENTEAFF
DNA: TGTGCCAGCGGGTGGCAGGAGAACACTGAAGCTTTCTTT
D: NA
size: NA
J: TRBJ1-1
V: TRBV2

CDR3: CASSSRTSGGTGELFF
DNA: TGTGCCAGCAGCTCCCGGACTAGCGGGGGCACCGGGGAGCTGTTTTTT
D: TRBD2
size: NA
J: TRBJ2-2
V: TRBV7-2

CDR3: CASSVLAGTGELFF
DNA: TGTGCCAGCAGCGTACTAGCGGGAACCGGGGAGCTGTTTTTT
D: TRBD2
size: NA
J: TRBJ2-2
V: TRBV7-2

CDR3: CASSVGDTQYF
DNA: TGTGCCAGCAGCGTAGGAGATACGCAGTATTTT
D: NA
size: few
J: TRBJ2-3
V: TRBV9

CDR3: CATSSQGMNTEAFF
DNA: TGTGCCACCAGCAGCCAAGGCATGAACACTGAAGCTTTCTTT
D: NA
size: NA
J: TRBJ1-1
V: TRBV15

CDR3: CASSQNMGRPAQYF
DNA: TGTGCCAGCAGCCAAAATATGGGGAGACCGGCGCAGTATTTT
D: NA
size: NA
J: TRBJ2-3
V: TRBV14

CDR3: CASSPQGLGNYGYTF
DNA: TGTGCCAGCAGTCCCCAGGGGTTGGGTAACTATGGCTACACCTTC
D: NA
size: NA
J: TRBJ1-2
V: TRBV27

CDR3: CATCKDRSHTEAFF
DNA: TGTGCCACCTGTAAGGACAGGAGCCACACTGAAGCTTTCTTT
D: TRBD1
size: NA
J: TRBJ1-1
V: TRBV7-2

CDR3: CASSLRQGHGYTF
DNA: TGTGCCAGCAGTTTAAGACAGGGACATGGCTACACCTTC
D: TRBD1
size: NA
J: TRBJ1-2
V: TRBV27

CDR3: CASRTGGSTEAFF
DNA: TGTGCCAGCCGAACAGGGGGATCCACTGAAGCTTTCTTT
D: TRBD1
size: NA
J: TRBJ1-1
V: TRBV5-5

CDR3: CASGGPNQPQHF
DNA: TGTGCCAGCGGGGGCCCAAATCAGCCCCAGCATTTT
D: NA
size: NA
J: TRBJ1-5
V: TRBV6-1

CDR3: CASSEAPGQKNTGELFF
DNA: TGTGCCAGCAGTGAGGCCCCGGGACAGAAGAACACCGGGGAGCTGTTTTTT
D: TRBD1
size: NA
J: TRBJ2-2
V: TRBV25-1

CDR3: CASSDRVTNNEQFF
DNA: TGCGCCAGCAGCGACAGGGTGACCAACAATGAGCAGTTCTTC
D: TRBD1
size: NA
J: TRBJ2-1
V: TRBV5-1

CDR3: CASSKGAEADTQYF
DNA: TGTGCCAGCAGTAAAGGGGCTGAAGCAGATACGCAGTATTTT
D: NA
size: NA
J: TRBJ2-3
V: TRBV6-6

CDR3: CASSRLAGATYNEQFF
DNA: TGCGCCAGCAGCCGACTAGCGGGAGCTACCTACAATGAGCAGTTCTTC
D: TRBD2
size: NA
J: TRBJ2-1
V: TRBV4-1

CDR3: CASLTTVSPYEQYF
DNA: TGTGCCAGCTTAACGACAGTCTCTCCCTACGAGCAGTACTTC
D: NA
size: NA
J: TRBJ2-7
V: TRBV7-9

CDR3: CASSVAAGVNTGELFF
DNA: TGTGCCAGCAGCGTAGCAGCAGGGGTGAACACCGGGGAGCTGTTTTTT
D: NA
size: NA
J: TRBJ2-2
V: TRBV9

CDR3: CASNPGLAARGQYF
DNA: TGTGCCAGCAACCCGGGACTAGCGGCAAGGGGGCAGTACTTC
D: TRBD2
size: NA
J: TRBJ2-7
V: TRBV28

CDR3: CASSPEPIYGYTF
DNA: TGTGCCAGCAGTCCGGAACCGATCTATGGCTACACCTTC
D: NA
size: NA
J: TRBJ1-2
V: TRBV2

CDR3: CANSPKDRFTNYGYTF
DNA: TGTGCCAACTCCCCAAAAGACAGGTTCACTAACTATGGCTACACCTTC
D: NA
size: NA
J: TRBJ1-2
V: TRBV27

CDR3: CASSFTSGGLNEQFF
DNA: TGCGCCAGCAGCTTTACTAGCGGGGGCCTCAATGAGCAGTTCTTC
D: TRBD2
size: NA
J: TRBJ2-1
V: TRBV5-1

CDR3: CASSLSGTGRTEAFF
DNA: TGTGCCAGCAGTTTATCCGGGACAGGTCGAACTGAAGCTTTCTTT
D: TRBD1
size: NA
J: TRBJ1-1
V: TRBV6-1